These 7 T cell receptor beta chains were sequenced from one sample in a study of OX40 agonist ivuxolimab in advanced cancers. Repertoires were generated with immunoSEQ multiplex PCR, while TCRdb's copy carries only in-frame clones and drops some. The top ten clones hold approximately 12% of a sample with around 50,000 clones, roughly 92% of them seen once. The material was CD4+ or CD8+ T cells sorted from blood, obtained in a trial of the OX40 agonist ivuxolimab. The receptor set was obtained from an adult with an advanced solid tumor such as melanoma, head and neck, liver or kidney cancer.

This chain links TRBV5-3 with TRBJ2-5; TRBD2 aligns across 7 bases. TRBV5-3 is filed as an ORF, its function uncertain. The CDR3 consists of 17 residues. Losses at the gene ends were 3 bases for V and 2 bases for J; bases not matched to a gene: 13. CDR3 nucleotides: TGTGCCAGAAGCTGGCCCCGGTTGCGGGAGATACAAGAGACCCAGTACTTC. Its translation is CARSWPRLREIQETQYF.

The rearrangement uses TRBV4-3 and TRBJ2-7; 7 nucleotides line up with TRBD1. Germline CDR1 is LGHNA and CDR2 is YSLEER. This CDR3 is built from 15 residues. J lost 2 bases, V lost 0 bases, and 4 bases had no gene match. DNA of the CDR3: TGCGCCAGCAGCCAAGAGAGACAGGGAACCTACGAGCAGTACTTC. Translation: CASSQERQGTYEQYF.

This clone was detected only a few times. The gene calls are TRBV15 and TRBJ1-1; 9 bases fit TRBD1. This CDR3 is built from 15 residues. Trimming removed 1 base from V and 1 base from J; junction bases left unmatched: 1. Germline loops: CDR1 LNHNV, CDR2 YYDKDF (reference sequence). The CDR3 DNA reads TGTGCCACCAGCAGAGGACAGGGGGGGAACACTGAAGCTTTCTTT. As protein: CATSRGQGGNTEAFF.

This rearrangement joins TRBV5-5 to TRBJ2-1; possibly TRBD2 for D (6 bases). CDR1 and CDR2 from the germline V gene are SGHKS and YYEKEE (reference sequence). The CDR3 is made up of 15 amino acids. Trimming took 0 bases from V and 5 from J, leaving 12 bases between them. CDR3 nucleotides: TGTGCCAGCAGCTTGGCCGGGACTGCTAACAATGAGCAGTTCTTC. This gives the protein CASSLAGTANNEQFF.

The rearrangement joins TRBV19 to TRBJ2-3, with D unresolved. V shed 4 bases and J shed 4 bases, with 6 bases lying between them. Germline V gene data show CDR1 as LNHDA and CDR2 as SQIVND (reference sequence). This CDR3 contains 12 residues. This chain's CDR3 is CASSNPPDTQYF. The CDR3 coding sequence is TGTGCCAGTAGTAACCCCCCAGATACGCAGTATTTT. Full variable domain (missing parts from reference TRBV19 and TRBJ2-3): DGGITQSPKYLFRKEGQNVTLSCEQNLNHDAMYWYRQDPGQGLRLIYYSQIVNDFQKGDIAEGYSVSREKKESFPLTVTSAQKNPTAFYLCASSNPPDTQYFGPGTRLTVL.

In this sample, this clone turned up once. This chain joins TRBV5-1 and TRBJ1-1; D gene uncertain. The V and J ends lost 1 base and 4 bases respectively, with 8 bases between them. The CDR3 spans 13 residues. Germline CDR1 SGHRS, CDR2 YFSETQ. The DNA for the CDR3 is TGCGCCAGCAGCTTGTCGGCAGGCACTGAAGCTTTCTTT. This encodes CASSLSAGTEAFF.

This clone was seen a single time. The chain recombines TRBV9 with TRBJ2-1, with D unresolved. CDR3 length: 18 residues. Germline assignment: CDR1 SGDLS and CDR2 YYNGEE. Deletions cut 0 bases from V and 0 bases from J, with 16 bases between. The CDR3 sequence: CASSVATPRPSSYNEQFF. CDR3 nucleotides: TGTGCCAGCAGCGTAGCTACTCCGAGACCAAGCTCCTACAATGAGCAGTTCTTC.